This TCR beta chain originates from a study of neurological immune-mediated disorders. Study-wide findings and caveats: Patients with HTLV-1-associated myelopathy had the highest level of TCR clonal expansion, whereas patients with multiple sclerosis had the lowest level, falling beneath the level found in healthy controls. None of the CDR3 amino acid sequences of expanded clones were shared across subjects, and this suggested private repertoires in all groups.

CD4+ or CD8+ T cells at a count of around 910,000 served as input for the sorted libraries. In TCRdb, the 5' RACE reads were re-called with MiXCR into one record per CDR3 protein. The table has about 30,000 distinct CDR3 sequences, around 5.9% seen once. This CDR3 has 17 amino acids. Germline V gene lookup returns CDR1 SGHTA and CDR2 FQGNSA. The trim removed 2 bases at V and 2 bases at J, leaving 7 bases unmatched. This clonotype was recorded many times. Its antigen is undetermined. The chain links TRBV7-2 to TRBJ2-3; 10 nucleotides match TRBD1. Sequences were obtained from CD4+ T cells from blood. This sequence originates from a woman aged 45 to 65 in good health. CDR3 nucleotides: TGTGCCAGCAGCTTAAAGGGGACAGGGGCCCACACAGATACGCAGTATTTT. This translates into CASSLKGTGAHTDTQYF.